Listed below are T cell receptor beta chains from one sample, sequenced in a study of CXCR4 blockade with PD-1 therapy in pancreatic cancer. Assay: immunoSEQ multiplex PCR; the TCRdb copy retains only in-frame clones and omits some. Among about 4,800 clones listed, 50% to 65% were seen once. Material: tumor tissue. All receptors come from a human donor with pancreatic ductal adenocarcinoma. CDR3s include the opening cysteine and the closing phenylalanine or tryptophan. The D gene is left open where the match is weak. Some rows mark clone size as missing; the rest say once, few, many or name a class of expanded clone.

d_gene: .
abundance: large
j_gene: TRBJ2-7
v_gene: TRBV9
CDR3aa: CASSVVPGDLYEQYF
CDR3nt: TGTGCCAGCAGCGTAGTGCCAGGGGACCTCTACGAGCAGTACTTC

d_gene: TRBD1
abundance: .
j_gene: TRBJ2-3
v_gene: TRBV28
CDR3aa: CASSLPGQGRDTQYF
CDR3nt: TGTGCCAGCAGTCTACCGGGACAGGGTAGAGATACGCAGTATTTT

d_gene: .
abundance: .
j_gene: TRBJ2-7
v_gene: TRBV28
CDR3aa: CASSLSPLYEQYF
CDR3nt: TGTGCCAGCAGTTTATCCCCTTTATACGAGCAGTACTTC

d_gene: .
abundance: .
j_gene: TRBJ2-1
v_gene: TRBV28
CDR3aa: CASSSPDYRTYNEQFF
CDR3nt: TGTGCCAGCAGTTCCCCAGATTACAGAACTTACAATGAGCAGTTCTTC

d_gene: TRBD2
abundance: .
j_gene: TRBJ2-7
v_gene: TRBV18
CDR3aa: CASSRSLAGDEQYF
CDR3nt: TGTGCCAGCTCGCGCAGCCTAGCGGGAGACGAGCAGTACTTC

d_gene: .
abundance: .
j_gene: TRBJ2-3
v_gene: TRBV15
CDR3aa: CATSRGGFTDTQYF
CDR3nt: TGTGCCACCAGCAGGGGCGGATTCACAGATACGCAGTATTTT

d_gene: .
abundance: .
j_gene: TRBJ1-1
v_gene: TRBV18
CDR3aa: CASSRDNGYEAFF
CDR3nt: TGTGCCAGCTCCCGGGACAATGGCTATGAAGCTTTCTTT

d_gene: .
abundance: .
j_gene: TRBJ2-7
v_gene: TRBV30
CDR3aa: CAARAGTYEQYF
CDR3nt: TGTGCCGCGAGGGCGGGAACCTACGAGCAGTACTTC

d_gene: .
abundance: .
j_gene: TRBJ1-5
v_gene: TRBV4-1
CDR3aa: CASSLTFGNQPQHF
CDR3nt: TGCGCCAGCAGCCTGACCTTCGGCAATCAGCCCCAGCATTTT

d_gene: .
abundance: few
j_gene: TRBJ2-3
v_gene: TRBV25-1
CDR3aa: CASSDSGGLTDTQYF
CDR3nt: TGTGCCAGCAGTGATTCTGGGGGGTTGACAGATACGCAGTATTTT

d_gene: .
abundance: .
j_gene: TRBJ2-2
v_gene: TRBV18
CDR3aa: CASSPGQKAGSELFF
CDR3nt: TGTGCCAGCTCACCCGGACAGAAGGCGGGGAGTGAGCTGTTTTTT

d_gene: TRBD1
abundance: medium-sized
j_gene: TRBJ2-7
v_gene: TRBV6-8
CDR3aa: CASRGDSLYEQYF
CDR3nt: TGTGCCAGCAGGGGGGACAGTCTCTACGAGCAGTACTTC

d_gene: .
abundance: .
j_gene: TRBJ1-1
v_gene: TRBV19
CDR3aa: CASSKNMNTEAFF
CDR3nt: TGTGCCAGTAGTAAGAACATGAACACTGAAGCTTTCTTT

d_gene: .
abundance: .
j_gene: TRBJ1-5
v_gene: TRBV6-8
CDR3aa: CASRLTGISNQPQHF
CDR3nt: TGTGCCAGCAGGCTAACCGGGATCAGCAATCAGCCCCAGCATTTT

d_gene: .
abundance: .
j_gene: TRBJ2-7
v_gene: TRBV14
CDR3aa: CASSQNRNEQYF
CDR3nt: TGTGCCAGCAGCCAAAACAGGAACGAGCAGTACTTC

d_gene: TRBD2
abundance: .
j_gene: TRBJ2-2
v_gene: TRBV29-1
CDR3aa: CSVAEREYTGELFF
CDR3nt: TGCAGCGTTGCAGAGCGGGAGTACACCGGGGAGCTGTTTTTT

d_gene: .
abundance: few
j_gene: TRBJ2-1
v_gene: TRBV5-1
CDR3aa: CASSLALLSSYNEQFF
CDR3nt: TGCGCCAGCAGCTTGGCTCTACTAAGCTCCTACAATGAGCAGTTCTTC

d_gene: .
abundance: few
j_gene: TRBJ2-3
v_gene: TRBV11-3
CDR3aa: CASSYRRDTVWHTQYF
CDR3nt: TGTGCCAGCAGCTACCGCCGGGACACAGTTTGGCATACGCAGTATTTT

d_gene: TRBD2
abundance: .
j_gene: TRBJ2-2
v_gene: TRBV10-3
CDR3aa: CAISEGTSGNTGELFF
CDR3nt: TGTGCCATCAGTGAGGGCACTAGCGGCAACACCGGGGAGCTGTTTTTT

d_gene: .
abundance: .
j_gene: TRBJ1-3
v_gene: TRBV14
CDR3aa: CASSPRADGNTIYF
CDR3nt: TGTGCCAGCAGCCCCAGGGCAGATGGAAACACCATATATTTT

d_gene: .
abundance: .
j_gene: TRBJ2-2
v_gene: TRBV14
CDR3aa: CASSPYNTGELFF
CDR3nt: TGTGCCAGCAGCCCCTATAACACCGGGGAGCTGTTTTTT

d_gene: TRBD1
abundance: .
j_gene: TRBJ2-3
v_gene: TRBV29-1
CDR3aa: CSTRRGHQDMQYF
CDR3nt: TGCAGCACTCGCAGGGGGCATCAAGATATGCAGTATTTT

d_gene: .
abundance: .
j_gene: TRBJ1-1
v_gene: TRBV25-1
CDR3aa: CASSDRQGPRGTEAFF
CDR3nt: TGTGCCAGCAGTGACCGGCAGGGCCCGCGGGGGACTGAAGCTTTCTTT